What follows are 29 T cell receptor beta chains derived from one specimen sequenced in a study of T cells in Graves' hyperthyroidism and ophthalmopathy. TCR beta CDR3 region amplification was performed from RNA transcripts. First-round RT-PCR with HTBI primers amplified the TCR CDR3 region. Each CDR3 protein is one row after TCRdb ran MiXCR on the multiplex PCR reads. The table has fewer than 550,000 distinct CDR3 sequences, less than 25% seen once; the top ten hold around 11%. The sequencing input was blood. Receptors originate from a woman aged 25 to 45 with Graves' ophthalmopathy.

Only a few counts were recorded for this clonotype. The V and J genes are TRBV19 and TRBJ2-7; 7 bases align to TRBD1. Trimming removed 9 bases from V and 3 bases from J; junction bases left unmatched: 2. Germline loops: CDR1 LNHDA, CDR2 SQIVND (reference sequence). CDR3 size: 11 residues. CDR3 amino acids: CASQGDYEQYF. The CDR3 DNA reads TGTGCCAGCCAGGGGGACTACGAGCAGTACTTC.

A note on this clonotype: One end of the junction is discordant with germline, which a read error may explain. The chain carries TRBV6-2 or TRBV6-3 and TRBJ1-5; D possibly corresponds to TRBD1 (6 bases). The CDR3 runs 16 residues. Germline V gene lookup returns CDR1 MNHEY and CDR2 SVGEGT. The CDR3 coding sequence is TGTGCCACCAACCCCTCGGGGGCGCTGAGCAATCAGCCTCAGCATTTT. Translated, it gives CATNPSGALSNQPQHF.

This clonotype has more than one count but fewer than ten. The rearrangement uses TRBV5-6 and TRBJ2-7, with 7 nucleotides matching TRBD1. Germline V gene data show CDR1 as SGHDT and CDR2 as YYEEEE. Trimming cost V 2 bases and J 4 bases; bases outside gene matches: 6. The CDR3 sequence is 14 residues long. The CDR3 region has the DNA TGTGCCAGCAGCTTTATGACAGGGCGGTACGAGCAGTACTTC. This codes for CASSFMTGRYEQYF.

This clonotype came up many times. V is TRBV9 and J is TRBJ2-2; tentatively, D is TRBD1 (6 bases). V lost 0 bases to trimming and J lost 1 base, with 10 bases between them. Germline V gene sequence: CDR1 SGDLS, CDR2 YYNGEE. CDR3 size: 16 residues. The CDR3 nucleotides are TGTGCCAGCAGCGTAGGGACAGCGAAGAACACCGGGGAGCTGTTTTTT. It yields the protein CASSVGTAKNTGELFF.

The chain couples TRBV19 to TRBJ1-2; 10 bases fit TRBD1. CDR3 length: 15 amino acids. CDR1 is LNHDA, CDR2 SQIVND, per germline (reference sequence). Trimming cost V 4 bases and J 3 bases; bases outside gene matches: 5. The CDR3 nucleotides read TGTGCCAGTAGTACCCTCGGGACAGGGGACTATGGCTACACCTTC. It translates to CASSTLGTGDYGYTF.

With respect to this clonotype: One end of the junction varies from germline; a read error may be responsible. The J gene is TRBJ1-1, the V gene TRBV12-3 or TRBV12-4; D gene ambiguous. This CDR3 has 12 amino acids. CDR3 loop: CASSPLNTEACF. The CDR3 coding sequence is TGTGCCAGCAGTCCCCTTAACACTGAAGCTTGCTTT.

This clonotype was detected ten times or more. The chain recombines TRBV6-5 with TRBJ1-5, with D unresolved. Germline loops: CDR1 MNHEY, CDR2 SVGAGI. This CDR3 region has 13 residues. V was pared by 3 bases and J by 6 bases, with 9 bases between. The CDR3 region is CASSYSPAQPQHF. The DNA for the CDR3 is TGTGCCAGCAGTTATTCTCCGGCTCAGCCCCAGCATTTT.

This clonotype was seen many times. The chain employs TRBV24-1 and TRBJ2-5; no clear D. The germline CDR1 and CDR2 sequences are KGHDR and SFDVKD. The CDR3 contains 13 residues. Trimming took 5 bases from V and 5 from J, leaving 11 bases between them. CDR3 amino acids: CATSGTAQETQYF. The CDR3 bases are TGTGCCACCAGTGGAACGGCGCAGGAGACCCAGTACTTC.

This clonotype was recorded at least ten times. The CDR3 coding sequence is TGTGCCAGTAGTATCGACAGGGGCGCGGTGGACTATGGCTACACCTTC. Its protein product is CASSIDRGAVDYGYTF. The chain joins TRBV19 to TRBJ1-2; the match to TRBD1 covers 8 bases. V shed 3 bases and J 3 bases; nucleotides not matched to a gene: 9. This CDR3 region has 16 residues. CDR1 and CDR2 (germline): LNHDA, SQIVND (reference sequence). Based on the CDR3 plus reference TRBV19 and TRBJ1-2, the full variable domain is DGGITQSPKYLFRKEGQNVTLSCEQNLNHDAMYWYRQDPGQGLRLIYYSQIVNDFQKGDIAEGYSVSREKKESFPLTVTSAQKNPTAFYLCASSIDRGAVDYGYTFGSGTRLTVV.

This clonotype occurred a few times. The rearrangement links TRBV15 to TRBJ1-1; no definite D call. Germline CDR1 reads LNHNV; CDR2 reads YYDKDF (reference sequence). V was shortened by 3 bases and J by 4 bases, with 12 bases between the two germline ends. CDR3 length: 14 amino acids. The CDR3 region is CATSREGGSTEAFF. The CDR3, as DNA: TGTGCCACCAGCAGGGAGGGTGGCAGCACTGAAGCTTTCTTT.

This clonotype was seen repeatedly, ten times or more. The gene calls are TRBV2 and TRBJ2-7; tentatively, D is TRBD1 (5 bases). V dropped 6 bases and J dropped 2 bases, with 17 bases sitting between them. Looked up from germline, CDR1 is SNHLY and CDR2 is FYNNEI. This CDR3 spans 15 amino acids. CDR3 sequence: CASRPRALGTYEQYF. The CDR3 DNA follows: TGTGCCAGCAGGCCCAGGGCGTTGGGGACCTACGAGCAGTACTTC.

This clonotype was picked up many times. The chain combines TRBV18 with TRBJ1-2; D perhaps matches TRBD1 (6 bases). The length of the CDR3 is 14 residues. With 0 bases removed from V and 4 bases from J, the gap between germline ends came to 9 bases. CDR1 is KGHSH and CDR2 is LQKENI in the germline V gene. The CDR3 region is CASSPPSRGYGYTF. The CDR3 coding sequence is TGTGCCAGCTCACCACCGAGCAGGGGCTATGGCTACACCTTC.

This clonotype appeared many times. The chain has TRBV25-1 and TRBJ2-7; 8 bases line up with TRBD2. CDR1 is MGHDK, CDR2 SYGVNS, per germline. V shed 2 bases, J shed 3 bases, and the junction held 12 bases outside the gene matches. CDR3 length: 17 residues. The CDR3 bases are TGTGCCAGCAGTGAAGGTATTGGAGTAGCGGGGTTCTACGAGCAGTACTTC. Its protein product is CASSEGIGVAGFYEQYF.

This clonotype came up many times. The chain links TRBV12-3 or TRBV12-4 to TRBJ1-4; D is unresolved. This CDR3 spans 10 amino acids. V was trimmed by 8 bases and J by 5 bases, leaving 3 bases between them. The CDR3 loop is CASGNEKLFF. DNA for the CDR3: TGTGCCAGCGGCAATGAAAAACTGTTTTTT.

This sequence joins TRBV11-1 and TRBJ2-7, with D uncertain. The CDR3 length is 16 residues. The V gene lost 2 bases and the J gene lost 4 bases, with 18 bases spanning the gap. Germline V gene data show CDR1 as SGHAT and CDR2 as FQDESV (reference sequence). The CDR3, as DNA: TGTGCCAGCAGCTTATTCGTTATGGGCCACACTTACGAGCAGTACTTC. Its translation is CASSLFVMGHTYEQYF.

This clonotype was detected ten times or more. The chain uses TRBV19 and TRBJ1-1; no definite D call. Germline assignment: CDR1 LNHDA and CDR2 SQIVND (reference sequence). The CDR3 has 11 amino acids. Here the CDR3 reads CVTVGFTEAFF. Written as DNA, the CDR3 is TGTGTTACGGTAGGATTCACTGAAGCTTTCTTT.

CDR3 protein: CASTIFYEQYF. CDR3 nucleotides: TGTGCCAGCACCATTTTCTACGAGCAGTACTTC. This rearrangement joins TRBV2 to TRBJ2-7, with unresolved D. The CDR3 length is 11 residues. The ends were cut back, 7 bases at V and 3 bases at J, with 7 bases in the middle. Germline V lookup: CDR1 SNHLY, CDR2 FYNNEI.

In the case of this clonotype: This clone may be a read error of a much larger clone one base away. The gene calls are TRBV18 and TRBJ1-5; tentatively, D is TRBD1 (6 bases). The germline CDR1 and CDR2 sequences are KGHSH and LQKENI. This CDR3 is 13 amino acids long. CDR3 in DNA: TGTGCCAGCTCACGGACAGAAAATCAGCCCGAGCATTTT. It yields the protein CASSRTENQPEHF.

This clonotype was found many times. The J gene is TRBJ1-2, the V gene TRBV5-1; TRBD1 agrees at 8 bases. This CDR3 is built from 15 residues. Trimming cost V 5 bases and J 6 bases; bases outside gene matches: 12. CDR1 SGHRS and CDR2 YFSETQ come from the germline V gene. The CDR3 is CASRSPGGASHGYTF. In DNA, the CDR3 is TGCGCCAGCAGATCGCCAGGGGGCGCATCCCATGGCTACACCTTC.

The gene calls are TRBV18 and TRBJ2-5, with no clear D. Germline lookup yields CDR1 KGHSH and CDR2 LQKENI. Trimming took off 3 bases at V and 1 base at J, with 9 bases between the two ends. The CDR3 consists of 14 residues. The CDR3 reads CASSPQVRQETQYF. In DNA form, the CDR3 reads TGTGCCAGCTCACCCCAGGTTCGCCAAGAGACCCAGTACTTC.

A note on this clonotype: No conserved phenylalanine or tryptophan ends this CDR3, so it is likely a read error. This rearrangement joins TRBV6-1 to TRBJ1-3; D gene ambiguous. Trimming pared 6 bases from V and 4 bases from J, leaving 13 bases between. The CDR3 contains 14 residues. Germline V gene data show CDR1 as MNHNS and CDR2 as SASEGT. The CDR3 protein is CASRPGFSGNTIYL. For the CDR3, the DNA is TGTGCCAGCAGGCCCGGGTTTTCGGGAAACACCATATATTTG.

This clonotype has at least ten counts. The rearrangement links TRBV20-1 to TRBJ2-3; a weak D match, TRBD2 (6 bases). The germline V gene has CDR1 DFQATT and CDR2 SNEGSKA (reference sequence). The V end lost 5 bases, the J end lost 0 bases, and 15 bases lay between the germline ends. The CDR3 consists of 15 residues. CDR3 residues: CSAPTRTTSTDTQYF. CDR3 DNA sequence: TGCAGTGCTCCAACCCGGACTACCAGCACAGATACGCAGTATTTT.

In this sample, this clonotype turned up many times. The chain joins TRBV2 to TRBJ1-5; 8 bases agree with TRBD1. Germline CDR1 SNHLY, CDR2 FYNNEI. CDR3 length: 14 amino acids. Losses at the gene ends were 6 bases for V and 6 bases for J; bases not matched to a gene: 7. The CDR3 region is CASRETGAVQPQHF. In DNA, the CDR3 is TGTGCCAGCAGGGAGACAGGGGCGGTTCAGCCCCAGCATTTT.

This clonotype showed up just once. In DNA, the CDR3 is TGTGCCAGCAGTTCAACTCCCGTGAAGGGCTACACCTTC. Translating gives CASSSTPVKGYTF. The genes are TRBV6-2 or TRBV6-3 and TRBJ1-2; no reliable D call. Deletions cut 4 bases from V and 8 bases from J, with 14 bases between. The CDR3 has 13 residues. CDR1 and CDR2 from the germline V gene are MNHEY and SVGEGT.

This chain links TRBV29-1 with TRBJ2-2; TRBD1 matches at 7 bases. Germline CDR1 is SQVTM and CDR2 is ANQGSEA. V shed 0 bases, J shed 5 bases, and the junction held 3 bases outside the gene matches. This CDR3 comprises 14 residues. CDR3: CSVEEEQGTGELFF. The CDR3 DNA sequence: TGCAGCGTTGAAGAAGAACAGGGGACCGGGGAGCTGTTTTTT.

In this sample, this clonotype turned up many times. The CDR3 DNA reads TGTGCCAGCAGTGCCGGGACCGCTAGCTTTGAGACCCAGTACTTC. The encoded protein is CASSAGTASFETQYF. The rearrangement uses TRBV7-9 and TRBJ2-5; D may correspond to TRBD1 or TRBD2 (5 bases each). The CDR3 loop spans 15 amino acids. CDR1 is SEHNR and CDR2 is FQNEAQ in the germline V gene (reference sequence). Trimming shortened V by 6 bases and J by 5 bases, and 19 bases separated the two germline ends.

This clonotype was observed many times. This sequence joins TRBV28 and TRBJ1-1; the D is unclear. Germline CDR1 is MDHEN and CDR2 is SYDVKM. V lost 1 base to trimming and J lost 1 base, with 13 bases between them. This CDR3 region has 16 residues. For the CDR3, the DNA is TGTGCCAGCAGTTTATATAGGTTTGGGCGGAACACTGAAGCTTTCTTT. Translation: CASSLYRFGRNTEAFF.

The chain combines TRBV5-1 with TRBJ2-5; no definite D call. The CDR3 runs to 11 residues. CDR1 is SGHRS, CDR2 YFSETQ, per germline. V lost 5 bases, J lost 2 bases, and 4 bases lay in between. The CDR3 is CASRKQETQYF. DNA for the CDR3: TGCGCCAGCAGGAAACAAGAGACCCAGTACTTC.

The chain joins TRBV5-1 to TRBJ2-5; TRBD1 matches 7 bases. This CDR3 is 15 amino acids long. Germline V gene lookup returns CDR1 SGHRS and CDR2 YFSETQ. V lost 2 bases to trimming and J lost 2 bases; unmatched junction nucleotides: 6. The CDR3 protein is CASSFDRVGQETQYF. Written as DNA, the CDR3 is TGCGCCAGCAGCTTCGACAGGGTGGGACAAGAGACCCAGTACTTC.